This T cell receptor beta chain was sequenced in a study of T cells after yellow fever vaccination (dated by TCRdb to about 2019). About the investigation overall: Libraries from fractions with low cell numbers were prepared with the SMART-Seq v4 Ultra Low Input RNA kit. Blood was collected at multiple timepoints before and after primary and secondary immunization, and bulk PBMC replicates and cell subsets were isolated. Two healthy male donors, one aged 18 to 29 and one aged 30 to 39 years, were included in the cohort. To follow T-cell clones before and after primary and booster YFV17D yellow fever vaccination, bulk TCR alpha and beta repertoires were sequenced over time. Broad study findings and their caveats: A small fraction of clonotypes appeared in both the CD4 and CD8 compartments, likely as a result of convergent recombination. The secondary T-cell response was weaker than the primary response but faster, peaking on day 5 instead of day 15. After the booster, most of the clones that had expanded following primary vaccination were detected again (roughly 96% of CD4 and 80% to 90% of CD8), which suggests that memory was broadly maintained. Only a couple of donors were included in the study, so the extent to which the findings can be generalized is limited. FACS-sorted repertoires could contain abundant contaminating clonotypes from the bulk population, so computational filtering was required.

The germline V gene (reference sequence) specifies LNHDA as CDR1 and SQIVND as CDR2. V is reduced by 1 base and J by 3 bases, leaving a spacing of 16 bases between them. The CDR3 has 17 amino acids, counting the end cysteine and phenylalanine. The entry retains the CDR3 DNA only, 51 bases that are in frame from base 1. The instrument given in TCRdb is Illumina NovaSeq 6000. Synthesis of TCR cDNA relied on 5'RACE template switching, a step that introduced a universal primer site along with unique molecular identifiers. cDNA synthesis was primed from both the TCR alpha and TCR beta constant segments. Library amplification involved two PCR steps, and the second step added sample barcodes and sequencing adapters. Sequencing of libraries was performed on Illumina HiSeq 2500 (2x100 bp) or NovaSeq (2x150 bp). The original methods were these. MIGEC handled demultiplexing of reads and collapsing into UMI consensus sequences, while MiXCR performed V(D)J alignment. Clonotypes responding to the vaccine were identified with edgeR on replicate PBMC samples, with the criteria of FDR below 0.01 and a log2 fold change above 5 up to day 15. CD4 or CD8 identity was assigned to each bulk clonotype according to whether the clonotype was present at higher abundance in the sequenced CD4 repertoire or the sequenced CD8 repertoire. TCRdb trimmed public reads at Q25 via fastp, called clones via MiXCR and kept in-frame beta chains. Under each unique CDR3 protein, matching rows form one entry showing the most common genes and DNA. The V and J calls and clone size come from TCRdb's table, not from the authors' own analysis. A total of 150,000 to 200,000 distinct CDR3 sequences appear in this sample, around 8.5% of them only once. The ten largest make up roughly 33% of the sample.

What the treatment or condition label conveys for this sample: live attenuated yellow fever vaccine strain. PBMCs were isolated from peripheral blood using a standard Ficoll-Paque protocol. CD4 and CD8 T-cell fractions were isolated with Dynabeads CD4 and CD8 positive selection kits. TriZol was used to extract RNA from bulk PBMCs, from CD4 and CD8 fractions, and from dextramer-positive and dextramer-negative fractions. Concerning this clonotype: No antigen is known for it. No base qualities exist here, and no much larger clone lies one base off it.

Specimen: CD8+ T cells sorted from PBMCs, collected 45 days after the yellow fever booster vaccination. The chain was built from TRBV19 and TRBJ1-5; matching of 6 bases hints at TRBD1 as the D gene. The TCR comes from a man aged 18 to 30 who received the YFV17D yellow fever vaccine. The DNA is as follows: TGTGCCAGTAGTATAGGGGCCGGAGACAGGACCAATCAGCCCCAGCATTTT. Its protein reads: CASSIGAGDRTNQPQHF.